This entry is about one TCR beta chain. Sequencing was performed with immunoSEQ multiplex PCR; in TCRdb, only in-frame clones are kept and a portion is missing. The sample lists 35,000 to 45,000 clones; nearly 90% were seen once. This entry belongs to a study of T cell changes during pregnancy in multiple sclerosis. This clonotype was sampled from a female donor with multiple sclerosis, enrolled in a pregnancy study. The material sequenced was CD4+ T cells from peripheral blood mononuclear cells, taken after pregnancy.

The chain's CDR3 is CASSQAGGTVGNSPLHF. Here the CDR3 DNA reads TGCGCCAGCAGCCAAGCCGGAGGGACAGTGGGGAATTCACCCCTCCACTTT. The genes are TRBV4-3 and TRBJ1-6; 7 bases align to TRBD1. V was clipped by 1 base and J by 7 bases; unmatched bases: 10. CDR1 is LGHNA, CDR2 YSLEER, per germline. This CDR3 is 17 amino acids long.